The 28 T cell receptor beta chains below were found in one sample sequenced in a study of blood T cell repertoires in COVID-19. Measured with immunoSEQ multiplex PCR; TCRdb has only the in-frame clones, and not every one. The top ten clones hold about 7% of a sample with 75,000 to 100,000 clones, 82% of them seen once. The sample was peripheral blood. The receptors originated from a man aged 50-60 years with active or convalescent COVID-19.

J is TRBJ1-5 and V is TRBV19; 7 bases fit TRBD1. The trim removed 9 bases at V and 0 bases at J, leaving 5 bases unmatched. The CDR3 sequence is 14 residues long. The germline V gene encodes CDR1 LNHDA and CDR2 SQIVND (reference sequence). For the CDR3, the DNA is TGTGCCAGCACGACAGGGTATAGCAATCAGCCCCAGCATTTT. Its protein is CASTTGYSNQPQHF.

On this clone itself: Other DNA sequences within the sample encode an identical CDR3. The rearrangement links TRBV3-1 (or the pseudogene TRBV3-2) to TRBJ2-6; D is unclear. From germline, CDR1 is LGHDT and CDR2 YNNKEL (reference sequence). The germline V and J ends were trimmed by 0 bases and 1 base, with 4 bases remaining between them. The CDR3 runs to 15 residues. The CDR3 protein is CASSQDLSGANVLTF. CDR3 nucleotides: TGTGCCAGCAGCCAAGATCTATCTGGGGCCAACGTCCTGACTTTC.

The rearrangement links TRBV30 to TRBJ1-6; D possibly corresponds to TRBD1 (5 bases). The length of the CDR3 is 15 residues. The V gene lost 3 bases and the J gene lost 0 bases, with 9 bases spanning the gap. Germline CDR1 and CDR2: GTSNPN and SVGIG (reference sequence). DNA of the CDR3: TGTGCCTGGAGGGAGGGGAGCTCCTATAATTCACCCCTCCACTTT. Translating it yields CAWREGSSYNSPLHF.

This chain uses TRBV2 with TRBJ2-1, with 8 bases that match TRBD1. V trimming: 5 bases; J trimming: 7 bases; junction bases outside the gene matches: 4. Germline CDR1 reads SNHLY; CDR2 reads FYNNEI. There are 13 residues in the CDR3. This chain's CDR3 is CASSSDRANEQFF. CDR3 nucleotide sequence: TGTGCCAGCAGTTCGGACAGGGCGAATGAGCAGTTCTTC. The whole variable domain, remainder taken from reference TRBV2 and TRBJ2-1, is EPEVTQTPSHQVTQMGQEVILRCVPISNHLYFYWYRQILGQKVEFLVSFYNNEISEKSEIFDDQFSVERPDGSNFTLKIRSTKLEDSAMYFCASSSDRANEQFFGPGTRLTVL.

The V and J genes are TRBV6-6 and TRBJ2-6, with 8 bases lining up with TRBD1. The CDR3 sequence is 16 residues long. In germline, CDR1 is MNHNY, CDR2 SVGAGI (reference sequence). With V trimmed by 8 bases and J by 0 bases, 6 bases remained unmatched. The CDR3 protein is CASHGQGTSGANVLTF. DNA of the CDR3: TGTGCCAGCCACGGACAGGGCACCTCTGGGGCCAACGTCCTGACTTTC.

This CDR3 is CSASQGTGNTIYF. CDR3 nucleotide sequence: TGCAGTGCCAGTCAGGGGACTGGAAACACCATATATTTT. The chain recombines TRBV20-1 with TRBJ1-3; possibly TRBD1 for D (6 bases). V was shortened by 6 bases and J by 2 bases, with 11 bases between the two germline ends. Germline CDR1 and CDR2: DFQATT and SNEGSKA (reference sequence). The CDR3 runs to 13 residues.

J is TRBJ1-6 and V is TRBV9; 7 bases match TRBD1. CDR1 and CDR2 from the germline V gene are SGDLS and YYNGEE. V shed 0 bases, J shed 8 bases, and the junction held 5 bases outside the gene matches. CDR3 length equals 15 residues. The CDR3: CASSVEGATDSPLHF. The CDR3 DNA reads TGTGCCAGCAGCGTAGAGGGGGCGACGGATTCACCCCTCCACTTT.

The chain links TRBV2 to TRBJ2-3, with 11 nucleotides matching TRBD2. V shed 7 bases, J shed 7 bases, and the junction held 4 bases outside the gene matches. CDR3 size: 13 residues. CDR1 is SNHLY, CDR2 FYNNEI, per germline. The CDR3 nucleotides are TGTGCCAGCACCGGGACTAGCGGAAATACGCAGTATTTT. Translating gives CASTGTSGNTQYF.

Only a few counts were recorded for this clone. The chain has TRBV7-2 and TRBJ2-7, with 11 bases lining up with TRBD2. The CDR3 length is 14 residues. CDR1 SGHTA and CDR2 FQGNSA come from the germline V gene. Unmatched junction bases numbered 6, after V lost 6 bases and J lost 5 bases. DNA for the CDR3: TGTGCCAGCAGTCCCGGGACTAGCGGCCACGAGCAGTACTTC. It yields the protein CASSPGTSGHEQYF.

The genes are TRBV9 and TRBJ2-3; a possible D gene is TRBD2 (6 bases). V dropped 7 bases and J dropped 2 bases, with 17 bases sitting between them. Germline lookup yields CDR1 SGDLS and CDR2 YYNGEE. The CDR3 totals 15 residues. The CDR3 DNA follows: TGTGCCAGCGGCTGGGCTAGCGACCACACAGATACGCAGTATTTT. Residues: CASGWASDHTDTQYF.

In its sample, this clone was seen once. The chain is built from TRBV7-9 and TRBJ1-1; 8 nucleotides match TRBD1. The V and J ends lost 5 bases and 1 base, in that order; junction bases with no gene match: 9. Germline values: CDR1 SEHNR, CDR2 FQNEAQ (reference sequence). This CDR3 has 16 amino acids. CDR3 in amino acids: CASSHWAGGPNTEAFF. CDR3 in DNA: TGTGCCAGCAGCCATTGGGCAGGGGGCCCGAACACTGAAGCTTTCTTT.

The chain has TRBV10-1 and TRBJ2-1; D unresolved. Germline V gene data show CDR1 as WNHNN and CDR2 as SYGVQD (reference sequence). The V end was cut by 0 bases, the J end by 7 bases, with 7 bases between. The CDR3 totals 13 residues. CDR3 sequence reads: CASSESEFNEQFF. CDR3 in DNA: TGCGCCAGCAGTGAGTCGGAGTTTAATGAGCAGTTCTTC.

This rearrangement joins TRBV18 to TRBJ1-2; D remains unclear. Between the trimmed V and J ends, which lost 3 bases and 0 bases, there was a span of 8 bases. Germline V CDR1 and CDR2: KGHSH, LQKENI. This CDR3 comprises 14 residues. CDR3 region: CASSPPETNYGYTF. The CDR3 nucleotides are TGTGCCAGCTCACCCCCCGAGACTAACTATGGCTACACCTTC.

V usage is TRBV20-1 and J usage is TRBJ2-3; 12 bases agree with TRBD2. This CDR3 has 15 residues. Per germline, CDR1 DFQATT and CDR2 SNEGSKA (reference sequence). The J segment lost 2 bases and the V segment lost 3 bases, leaving 3 bases of the junction unmatched. The CDR3 DNA is TGCAGTGCTAGTACTAGCGGGGGGCTCACAGATACGCAGTATTTT. It translates to CSASTSGGLTDTQYF.

This clone was counted between two and nine times. The chain has TRBV7-9 and TRBJ2-2; no clear D gene. Trimming left V 2 bases short and J 4 bases short, with 5 bases between. The CDR3 runs 13 residues. Germline CDR1 is SEHNR and CDR2 is FQNEAQ (reference sequence). CDR3 region: CASSLQSTGELFF. CDR3 sequence (DNA): TGTGCCAGCAGCTTACAATCCACCGGGGAGCTGTTTTTT. The variable domain in full, completed from reference TRBV7-9 and TRBJ2-2, reads DTGVSQNPRHKITKRGQNVTFRCDPISEHNRLYWYRQTLGQGPEFLTYFQNEAQLEKSRLLSDRFSAERPKGSFSTLEIQRTEQGDSAMYLCASSLQSTGELFFGEGSRLTVL.

The chain links TRBV10-1 to TRBJ2-3, with TRBD1 identical over 7 bases. The V gene end was trimmed by 6 bases and the J gene end by 0 bases; junction bases not matched to a gene: 6. CDR1 is WNHNN, CDR2 SYGVQD, per germline (reference sequence). The CDR3 runs 15 residues. In DNA, the CDR3 is TGCGCCAGCAGCTTCGGGACAGCTAGCACAGATACGCAGTATTTT. This sequence encodes CASSFGTASTDTQYF.

The V gene is TRBV7-9, the J gene TRBJ2-3, with 12 bases identical to TRBD2. The germline V gene has CDR1 SEHNR and CDR2 FQNEAQ (reference sequence). CDR3 length equals 16 residues. The junction had 1 base not matched to a gene; V was cut back by 1 base and J by 2 bases. The CDR3 coding sequence is TGTGCCAGCAGCTTAGGACTAGCGGGGGCCACAGATACGCAGTATTTT. Amino acids: CASSLGLAGATDTQYF.

This clone is a singleton in its sample. Other DNA sequences in the same sample also yield this CDR3. The J gene is TRBJ2-7, the V gene TRBV20-1; a weak D match, TRBD2 (5 bases). Per the germline V gene, CDR1 is DFQATT and CDR2 is SNEGSKA (reference sequence). This CDR3 spans 11 amino acids. Trimming removed 3 bases at V and 6 bases at J, with 9 bases between. The CDR3 region has the DNA TGCAGTGCTAGTTCGGGATTCGAGCAGTACGTC. It encodes CSASSGFEQYV.

The chain joins TRBV15 to TRBJ2-2, with D tentatively TRBD1 (6 bases). Trimming removed 1 base at V and 4 bases at J, with 16 bases between. Looked up from germline, CDR1 is LNHNV and CDR2 is YYDKDF (reference sequence). The CDR3 is 17 residues long. DNA of the CDR3: TGTGCCACCAGCAGAGGATGGGACACCACGAGCACCGGGGAGCTGTTTTTT. It is translated as CATSRGWDTTSTGELFF.

The rearrangement joins TRBV10-2 to TRBJ1-5; TRBD1 agrees at 11 bases. Germline CDR1 is WSHSY and CDR2 is SAAADI. With 6 bases clipped from V and 9 bases from J, the junction kept 10 bases outside the gene matches. This CDR3 comprises 15 residues. The CDR3 reads CASRSGTGGLRPQHF. CDR3 DNA: TGCGCCAGCAGATCAGGGACAGGGGGTTTGCGGCCCCAGCATTTT.

Regarding this clone: This same CDR3 is encoded by further DNA sequences in the sample. This chain joins TRBV7-2 and TRBJ2-7; no clear D gene. Germline loops: CDR1 SGHTA, CDR2 FQGNSA. The CDR3 consists of 13 residues. V lost 1 base to trimming and J lost 4 bases, with 8 bases between them. CDR3 sequence reads: CASSLGPLYEQYF. CDR3 nucleotides: TGTGCCAGCAGCTTAGGGCCCCTTTACGAGCAGTACTTC.

This chain uses TRBV18 with TRBJ2-4; TRBD1 matches 11 bases. The germline gives CDR1 KGHSH, CDR2 LQKENI. Trimming cost V 4 bases and J 15 bases; bases outside gene matches: 5. The CDR3 sequence is 12 residues long. For the CDR3, the DNA is TGTGCCAGCTCACTCGGACAGGGGGCGATGTACTTC. Encoded protein: CASSLGQGAMYF. The full variable domain, completed using reference TRBV18 and TRBJ2-4, is NAGVMQNPRHLVRRRGQEARLRCSPMKGHSHVYWYRQLPEEGLKFMVYLQKENIIDESGMPKERFSAEFPKEGPSILRIQQVVRGDSAAYFCASSLGQGAMYFGAGTRLSVL.

The chain couples TRBV2 to TRBJ1-1; the match to TRBD1 covers 8 bases. There are 16 residues in the CDR3. V lost 5 bases, J lost 2 bases, and 10 bases stayed unmatched. CDR1 SNHLY and CDR2 FYNNEI come from the germline V gene. The CDR3 DNA follows: TGTGCCAGCAGTCCGACGCGCGGACAGGGAAACACTGAAGCTTTCTTT. This translates into CASSPTRGQGNTEAFF. Full variable domain (outside the CDR3, taken from reference TRBV2 and TRBJ1-1): EPEVTQTPSHQVTQMGQEVILRCVPISNHLYFYWYRQILGQKVEFLVSFYNNEISEKSEIFDDQFSVERPDGSNFTLKIRSTKLEDSAMYFCASSPTRGQGNTEAFFGQGTRLTVV.

The chain combines TRBV24-1 with TRBJ2-1, with D perhaps TRBD1 (5 bases). This CDR3 has 13 residues. In germline, CDR1 is KGHDR, CDR2 SFDVKD. The germline V and J ends were trimmed by 3 bases and 9 bases, with 11 bases remaining between them. The CDR3 bases are TGTGCCACCAGTGATACTACAGGCATTGAGCAGTTCTTC. Its protein product is CATSDTTGIEQFF.

V and J are TRBV14 and TRBJ2-7; D is unclear. Germline CDR1 SGHDN, CDR2 FVKESK. The CDR3 runs 14 residues. V lost 2 bases to trimming and J lost 5 bases, with 13 bases between them. In DNA form, the CDR3 reads TGTGCCAGCAGCCAAACCCGGCCCCAGGACGAGCAGTACTTC. Translating gives CASSQTRPQDEQYF. The full variable domain, with the rest looked up from reference TRBV14 and TRBJ2-7, is EAGVTQFPSHSVIEKGQTVTLRCDPISGHDNLYWYRRVMGKEIKFLLHFVKESKQDESGMPNNRFLAERTGGTYSTLKVQPAELEDSGVYFCASSQTRPQDEQYFGPGTRLTVT.

CDR3 region: CASRTVKGDYGYTF. The CDR3 DNA follows: TGTGCCAGCAGAACTGTCAAAGGGGACTATGGCTACACCTTC. The rearrangement links TRBV27 to TRBJ1-2; possible D gene TRBD1, 5 bases. Germline V gene sequence: CDR1 MNHEY, CDR2 SMNVEV (reference sequence). CDR3 length equals 14 residues. Trimming took 6 bases from V and 3 from J, leaving 14 bases between them.

V gene TRBV5-4 combines with J gene TRBJ1-1; D unclear. The V gene's germline CDR1 is SGHNT and CDR2 YYREEE (reference sequence). CDR3 length equals 14 residues. V was clipped by 0 bases and J by 0 bases, with 6 bases between them. In DNA form, the CDR3 reads TGTGCCAGCAGCTTGGAGAGCATGAACACTGAAGCTTTCTTT. It codes for CASSLESMNTEAFF.

The chain joins TRBV7-8 to TRBJ2-5; perhaps TRBD1 as D (5 bases). Between the trimmed V and J ends, which lost 1 base and 4 bases, there was a span of 13 bases. CDR3 length equals 15 residues. From germline, CDR1 is SGHVS and CDR2 FQNEAQ. Here the CDR3 DNA reads TGTGCCAGCAGCTTAGGTTCAGGGTGGGGAGAGACCCAGTACTTC. Protein: CASSLGSGWGETQYF.